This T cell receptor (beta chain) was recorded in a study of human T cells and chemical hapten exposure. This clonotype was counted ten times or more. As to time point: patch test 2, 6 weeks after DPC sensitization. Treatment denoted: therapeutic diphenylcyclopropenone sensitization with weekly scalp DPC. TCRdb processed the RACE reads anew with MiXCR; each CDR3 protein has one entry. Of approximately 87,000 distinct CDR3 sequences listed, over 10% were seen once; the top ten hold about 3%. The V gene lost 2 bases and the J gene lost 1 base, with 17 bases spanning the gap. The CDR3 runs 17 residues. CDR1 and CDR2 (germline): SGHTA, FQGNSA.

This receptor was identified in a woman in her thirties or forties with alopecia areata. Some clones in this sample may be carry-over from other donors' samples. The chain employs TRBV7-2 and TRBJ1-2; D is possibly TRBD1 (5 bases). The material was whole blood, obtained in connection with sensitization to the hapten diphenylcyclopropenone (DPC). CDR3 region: CASSLRWGSRSNYGYTF. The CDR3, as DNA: TGTGCCAGCAGCTTAAGGTGGGGGAGCAGAAGTAACTATGGCTACACCTTC.